This T cell receptor beta chain stems from a study of blood T cells in healthy people across ages. Study-wide background: In model experiments, template switching was able to capture about one barcoded beta molecule for every two T cells that were present. Study-wide points: It was found that TCR beta diversity correlated strongly with the percentage of naive T cells. A greater number of naive CD4+ cells and higher diversity distinguished long-lived donors from aged donors.

Note on this clonotype: Its antigen is unidentified.

A J-beta primer mix and a sample-barcoded 5' primer were used in a second PCR of about 7 to 12 cycles. Researchers report that a template-switch adaptor with 12 random nucleotides tagged each cDNA molecule. One entry per CDR3 protein results from TCRdb running MiXCR on the 5' RACE reads. The repertoire holds 1.5 million to 2 million distinct CDR3 sequences, around 48% seen once, with around 2.1% in the top ten. Germline V gives CDR1 MNHEY, CDR2 SVGEGT. V shed 2 bases, J shed 7 bases, and the junction held 11 bases outside the gene matches. CDR3 length: 16 amino acids. The sample taken for sequencing was blood. This chain uses TRBV6-2 or TRBV6-3 with TRBJ1-5; 7 bases line up with TRBD1. This TCR derives from a woman between 40 and 55 years old in good health. In DNA form, the CDR3 reads TGTGCCAGCAGTTACCTGCAGACAGGGATAAGACAGCCCCAGCATTTT. As protein: CASSYLQTGIRQPQHF.